A selection of T cell receptor beta chains follows, all from one sample in a study of T cells in localized non-small cell lung cancer. TCRdb's copy holds only in-frame clones and misses some; the assay was immunoSEQ multiplex PCR. Here the sample spans about 23,000 clones, 85% to 90% being singletons. The sample consisted of peripheral blood, taken before any cancer treatment. Receptors originate from a male donor older than 55 with stage I lung adenocarcinoma. Both conserved end residues are part of each CDR3. The order of the fields is CDR3 protein, CDR3 DNA, D gene, V gene, clone size, J gene. A D gene is named only where the DNA matches it firmly. The size entry is marked missing in some rows and otherwise reads once, few, many or a size class.

cdr3_aa: CASSLTRATNEKLFF
cdr3_nt: TGTGCCAGCAGCCTGACTCGCGCAACTAATGAAAAACTGTTTTTT
d_call: .
v_call: TRBV6-5
clone_size: .
j_call: TRBJ1-4

cdr3_aa: CASSPRTESNYGYTF
cdr3_nt: TGTGCCAGCAGTCCGAGGACAGAATCCAACTATGGCTACACCTTC
d_call: .
v_call: TRBV6-5
clone_size: .
j_call: TRBJ1-2

cdr3_aa: CASTGSGTSQVEQYF
cdr3_nt: TGTGCCAGCACAGGGAGCGGGACTAGCCAGGTCGAGCAGTACTTC
d_call: TRBD2
v_call: TRBV7-2
clone_size: .
j_call: TRBJ2-7

cdr3_aa: CASSPGQGGSPLHF
cdr3_nt: TGCGCCAGCAGCCCTGGACAGGGCGGTTCACCCCTCCACTTT
d_call: TRBD1
v_call: TRBV5-1
clone_size: .
j_call: TRBJ1-6

cdr3_aa: CASSTGLAVVDTQYF
cdr3_nt: TGTGCCAGCAGTACCGGACTAGCGGTTGTAGATACGCAGTATTTT
d_call: TRBD2
v_call: TRBV6-1
clone_size: .
j_call: TRBJ2-3

cdr3_aa: CASSFGLGFGNTIYF
cdr3_nt: TGTGCCAGCAGCTTCGGGCTGGGATTTGGAAACACCATATATTTT
d_call: .
v_call: TRBV5-6
clone_size: .
j_call: TRBJ1-3

cdr3_aa: CASSYPGPPNTEAFF
cdr3_nt: TGTGCCAGCAGCTACCCGGGACCTCCGAACACTGAAGCTTTCTTT
d_call: .
v_call: TRBV7-2
clone_size: few
j_call: TRBJ1-1

cdr3_aa: CASSGEQATYSPLHF
cdr3_nt: TGTGCCAGCAGCGGGGAACAGGCTACTTATTCACCCCTCCACTTT
d_call: .
v_call: TRBV2
clone_size: few
j_call: TRBJ1-6

cdr3_aa: CAWSRGLGNEQFF
cdr3_nt: TGTGCCTGGAGTCGAGGGCTGGGCAATGAGCAGTTCTTC
d_call: .
v_call: TRBV30
clone_size: .
j_call: TRBJ2-1

cdr3_aa: CASSPQGTPGTQYF
cdr3_nt: TGTGCCAGCAGCCCGCAGGGTACCCCAGGTACCCAGTACTTC
d_call: .
v_call: TRBV7-3
clone_size: .
j_call: TRBJ2-5

cdr3_aa: CASSFGTSGGSQETQYF
cdr3_nt: TGTGCCAGCTCATTCGGGACTAGCGGAGGGAGCCAAGAGACCCAGTACTTC
d_call: TRBD2
v_call: TRBV18
clone_size: .
j_call: TRBJ2-5

cdr3_aa: CASSLVQGVGFF
cdr3_nt: TGTGCCAGCAGCTTGGTACAGGGTGTTGGGTTCTTC
d_call: .
v_call: TRBV4-2
clone_size: .
j_call: TRBJ2-1

cdr3_aa: CATSRGRNQPQHF
cdr3_nt: TGTGCCACCAGCAGAGGACGCAATCAGCCCCAGCATTTT
d_call: .
v_call: TRBV15
clone_size: .
j_call: TRBJ1-5

cdr3_aa: CASSLAYEVNF
cdr3_nt: TGTGCCAGCAGCTTAGCGTATGAGGTAAACTTC
d_call: .
v_call: TRBV7-2
clone_size: .
j_call: TRBJ2-7

cdr3_aa: CASSIDLRETGELFF
cdr3_nt: TGTGCCAGTAGTATAGACCTACGGGAAACCGGGGAGCTGTTTTTT
d_call: .
v_call: TRBV19
clone_size: .
j_call: TRBJ2-2

cdr3_aa: CASSLRVSNQPQHF
cdr3_nt: TGTGCCAGCAGCTTAAGGGTTAGCAATCAGCCCCAGCATTTT
d_call: .
v_call: TRBV5-6
clone_size: .
j_call: TRBJ1-5

cdr3_aa: CASSLGGQGLILTGANVLTF
cdr3_nt: TGTGCCAGCAGCTTGGGGGGACAGGGACTAATTCTTACGGGGGCCAACGTCCTGACTTTC
d_call: TRBD1
v_call: TRBV5-4
clone_size: .
j_call: TRBJ2-6

cdr3_aa: CSVRSGTLYNEQFF
cdr3_nt: TGCAGCGTTCGGAGCGGGACTCTTTACAATGAGCAGTTCTTC
d_call: TRBD2
v_call: TRBV29-1
clone_size: .
j_call: TRBJ2-1

cdr3_aa: CASSLQSNQPQHF
cdr3_nt: TGTGCCAGCAGCTTGCAAAGCAATCAGCCCCAGCATTTT
d_call: .
v_call: TRBV11-2
clone_size: .
j_call: TRBJ1-5

cdr3_aa: CASSVYGGGYGYTF
cdr3_nt: TGTGCCAGCAGCGTATATGGGGGCGGCTATGGCTACACCTTC
d_call: .
v_call: TRBV9
clone_size: once
j_call: TRBJ1-2

cdr3_aa: CASSPGQGETEAFF
cdr3_nt: TGTGCCAGCAGCCCAGGGCAGGGAGAAACTGAAGCTTTCTTT
d_call: .
v_call: TRBV7-2
clone_size: few
j_call: TRBJ1-1

cdr3_aa: CASSQDQTQYF
cdr3_nt: TGTGCCAGCAGCCAAGATCAGACCCAGTACTTC
d_call: .
v_call: TRBV14
clone_size: .
j_call: TRBJ2-5